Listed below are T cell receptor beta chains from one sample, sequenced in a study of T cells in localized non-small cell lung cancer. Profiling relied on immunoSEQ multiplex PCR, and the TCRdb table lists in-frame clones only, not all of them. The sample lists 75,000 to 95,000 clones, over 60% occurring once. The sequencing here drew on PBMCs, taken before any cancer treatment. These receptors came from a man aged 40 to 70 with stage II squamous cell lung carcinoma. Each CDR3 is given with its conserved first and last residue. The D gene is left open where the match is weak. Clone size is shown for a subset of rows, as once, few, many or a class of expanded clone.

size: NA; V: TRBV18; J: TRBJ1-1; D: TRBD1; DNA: TGTGCCAGCTCACCACAAACTAGGGGGCGGTCTGAAGCTTTCTTT; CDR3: CASSPQTRGRSEAFF
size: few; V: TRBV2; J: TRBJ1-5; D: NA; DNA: TGTGCCAGCAGTGGAGGGGGAAGGGAGCAGCCCCAGCATTTT; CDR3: CASSGGGREQPQHF
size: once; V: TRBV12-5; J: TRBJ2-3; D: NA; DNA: TGTGCTAGTGGTTTGAGCTCCGGGACATCCTACCAGTATTTT; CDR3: CASGLSSGTSYQYF
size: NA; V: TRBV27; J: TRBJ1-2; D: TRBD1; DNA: TGTGCCAGCAGTCAGGGGGCCTTTGGCTACACCTTC; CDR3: CASSQGAFGYTF
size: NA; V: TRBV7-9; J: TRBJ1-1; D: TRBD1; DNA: TGTGCCAGCAGCCATTGGACAGGGTTGAACACTGAAGCTTTCTTT; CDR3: CASSHWTGLNTEAFF
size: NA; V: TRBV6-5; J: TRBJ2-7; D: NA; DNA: TGTGCCAGCAGTTTCACCTCCTACGAGCAGTACTTC; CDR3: CASSFTSYEQYF
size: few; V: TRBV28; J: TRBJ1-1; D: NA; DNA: TGTGCCAGCAGCCCAAAAAGGGCAGTTAACACTGAAGCTTTCTTT; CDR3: CASSPKRAVNTEAFF
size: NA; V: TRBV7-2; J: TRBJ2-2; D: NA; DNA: TGTGCCAGCAGCTTATACGGGGGAGTCCCCGGGGAGCTGTTTTTT; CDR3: CASSLYGGVPGELFF
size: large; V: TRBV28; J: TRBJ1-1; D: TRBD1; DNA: TGTGCCAGCACCCGGGACAGGGTTACTGAAGCTTTCTTT; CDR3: CASTRDRVTEAFF
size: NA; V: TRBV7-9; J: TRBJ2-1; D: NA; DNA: TGTGCCAGCGGGTATACCAATGAGCAGTTCTTC; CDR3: CASGYTNEQFF
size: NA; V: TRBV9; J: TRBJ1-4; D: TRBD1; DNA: TGTGCCAGCAGCGTAGTCCTGGACGACAGGGTTAATGAAAAACTGTTTTTT; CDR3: CASSVVLDDRVNEKLFF
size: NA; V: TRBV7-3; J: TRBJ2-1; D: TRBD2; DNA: TGTGCCAGCAGCCTAGCCGGAGCAGCGGGGGTTTACAATGAGCAGTTCTTC; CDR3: CASSLAGAAGVYNEQFF
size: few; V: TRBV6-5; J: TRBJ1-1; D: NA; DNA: TGTGCCAGCAGTCAGGGAGGAGCAAACACTGAAGCTTTCTTT; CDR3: CASSQGGANTEAFF
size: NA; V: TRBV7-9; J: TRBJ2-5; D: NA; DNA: TGTGCCAGCAGCTTAGCCGGGGGGCAGGAGACCCAGTACTTC; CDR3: CASSLAGGQETQYF
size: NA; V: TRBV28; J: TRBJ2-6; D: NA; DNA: TGTGCCAGCAGTTTCTATGCGAGAGTTGGGGCCAACGTCCTGACTTTC; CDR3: CASSFYARVGANVLTF
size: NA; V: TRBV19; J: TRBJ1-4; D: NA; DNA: TGTGCCAGTAGTATTGGAGTCGGGCAGAGGAATGAAAAACTGTTTTTT; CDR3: CASSIGVGQRNEKLFF
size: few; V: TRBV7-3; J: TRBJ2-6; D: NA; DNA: TGTGCCAGCAGCCTAGCAGGGACTGGGGCCAACGTCCTGACTTTC; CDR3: CASSLAGTGANVLTF
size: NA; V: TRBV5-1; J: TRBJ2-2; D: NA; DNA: TGCGCCAGCTCCCCCTTCGGGGCGAACACCGGGGAGCTGTTTTTT; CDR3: CASSPFGANTGELFF
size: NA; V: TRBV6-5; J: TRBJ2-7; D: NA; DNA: TGTGCCGCCCATGACGGAGCCTACGAGCAGTACTTC; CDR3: CAAHDGAYEQYF
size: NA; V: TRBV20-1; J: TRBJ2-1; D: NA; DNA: TGCAGTGCCCGGCGGGCGGATGAGCAGTTCTTC; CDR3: CSARRADEQFF
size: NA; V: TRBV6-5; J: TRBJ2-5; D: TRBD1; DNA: TGTGCCAGCAGACCCCCGACAGGGTTTCAAGAGACCCAGTACTTC; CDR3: CASRPPTGFQETQYF
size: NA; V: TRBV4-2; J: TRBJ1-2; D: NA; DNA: TGTGCCAGCAACTGGGGGGAAGACTACTATGGCTACACCTTC; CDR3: CASNWGEDYYGYTF
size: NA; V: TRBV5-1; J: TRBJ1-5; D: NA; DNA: TGCGCCAGCAGCTTGGGCGGGACGGTTAGCAATCAGCCCCAGCATTTT; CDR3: CASSLGGTVSNQPQHF
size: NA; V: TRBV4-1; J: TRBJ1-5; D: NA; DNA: TGCGCCAGCAGCCGAGATTTCGGAGATCAGCCCCAGCATTTT; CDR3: CASSRDFGDQPQHF
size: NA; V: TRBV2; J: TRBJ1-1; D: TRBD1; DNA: TGTGCCAGCAACAGCAGGGGGATTTCTGAAGCTTTCTTT; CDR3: CASNSRGISEAFF
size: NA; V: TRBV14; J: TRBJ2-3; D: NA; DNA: TGTGCCAGCAGCCATCCCCTAGCAGATACGCAGTATTTT; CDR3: CASSHPLADTQYF
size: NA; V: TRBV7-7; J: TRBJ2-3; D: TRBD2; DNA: TGTGCTAGCAGCCCATCTAGCGGGGGTGATACGCAGTATTTT; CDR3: CASSPSSGGDTQYF
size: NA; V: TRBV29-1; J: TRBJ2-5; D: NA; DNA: TGCAGCGTTTCCGAGTGGGAGGAGACCCAGTACTTC; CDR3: CSVSEWEETQYF
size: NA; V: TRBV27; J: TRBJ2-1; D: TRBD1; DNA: TGTGCCAGCAGTTTACGACCGGGACAGGGGGAGAATGAGCAGTTCTTC; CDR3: CASSLRPGQGENEQFF
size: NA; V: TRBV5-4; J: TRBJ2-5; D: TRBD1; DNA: TGTGCCAGCCATACAGGGGACCAAGAGACCCAGTACTTC; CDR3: CASHTGDQETQYF
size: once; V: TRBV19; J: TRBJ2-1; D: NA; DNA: TGTGCCAGCCGTGATAGCCCTAGCGCGAACTACAATGAGCAGTTCTTC; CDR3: CASRDSPSANYNEQFF
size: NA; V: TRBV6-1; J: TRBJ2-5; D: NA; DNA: TGTGCCAGCAGTGAACATTGGGGCGAGACCCAGTACTTC; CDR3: CASSEHWGETQYF
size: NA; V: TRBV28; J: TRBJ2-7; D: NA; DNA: TGTGCCAGCAGTTCCGAGTACGAGCAGTACTTC; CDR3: CASSSEYEQYF
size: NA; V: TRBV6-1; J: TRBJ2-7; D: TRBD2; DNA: TGTGCCACCTTGGGAACTAGCGGCTACGAGCAGTACTTC; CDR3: CATLGTSGYEQYF
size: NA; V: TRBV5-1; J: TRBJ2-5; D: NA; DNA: TGCGCCAGCGCGGGGGCAGAGACCCAGTACTTC; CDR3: CASAGAETQYF
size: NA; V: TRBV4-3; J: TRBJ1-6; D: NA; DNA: TGCGCCAGCAGCCAAGATCTGGGGGGGACGGGTAATTCACCCCTCCACTTT; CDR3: CASSQDLGGTGNSPLHF
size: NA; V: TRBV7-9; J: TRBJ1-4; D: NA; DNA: TGTGCCAGCAGCTTAGTGGGGGGTATGAGGAAACTGTTTTTT; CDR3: CASSLVGGMRKLFF
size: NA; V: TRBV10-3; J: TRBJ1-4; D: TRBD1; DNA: TGTGCCACCTCTGACAGGGGGCGCGGGGAAAAACTGTTTTTT; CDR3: CATSDRGRGEKLFF
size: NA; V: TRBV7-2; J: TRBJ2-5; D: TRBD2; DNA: TGTGCCAGCAGCTTGGTAACGGGGGGGCCGGGTGAGACCCAGTACTTC; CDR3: CASSLVTGGPGETQYF
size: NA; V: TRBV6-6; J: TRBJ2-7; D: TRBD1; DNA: TGTGCCAGCAGTCTTCGGACAGGGCCCTACGAGCAGTACTTC; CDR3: CASSLRTGPYEQYF
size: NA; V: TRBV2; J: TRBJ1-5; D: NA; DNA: TGTGCCAGCACCGATCCCAGGCGAGGCAATCAGCCCCAGCATTTT; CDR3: CASTDPRRGNQPQHF
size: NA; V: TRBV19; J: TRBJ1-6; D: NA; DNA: TGTGCCAGTAGTATCCCCAGCCAGGGGAATTCACCCCTCCACTTT; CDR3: CASSIPSQGNSPLHF
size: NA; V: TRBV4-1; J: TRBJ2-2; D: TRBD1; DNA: TGCGCCAGCAGCCAAGGGGGGACAGGGGACACCGGGGAGCTGTTTTTT; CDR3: CASSQGGTGDTGELFF
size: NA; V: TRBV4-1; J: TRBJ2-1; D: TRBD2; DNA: TGCGCCAGCAGCCAAGATACGACTAGCGGGAGAAGGCAGCAGTTCTTC; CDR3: CASSQDTTSGRRQQFF
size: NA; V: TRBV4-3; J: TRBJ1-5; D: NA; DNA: TGCGCCAGCAGCCAGACATTTAGGGGGCCCCAGCATTTT; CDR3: CASSQTFRGPQHF
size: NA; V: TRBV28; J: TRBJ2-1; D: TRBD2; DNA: TGTGCCAGCAGTTTATATAGCGGGGGATGGAATGAGCAGTTCTTC; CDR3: CASSLYSGGWNEQFF
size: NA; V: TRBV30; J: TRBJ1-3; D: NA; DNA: TGTGCCTGGAGTGTACTCCGGGGGAAGCCTGGAAACACCATATATTTT; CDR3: CAWSVLRGKPGNTIYF
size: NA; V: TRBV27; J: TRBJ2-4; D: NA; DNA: TGTGCCAGCGGGAGTGTCGGCAGGGCCAAAAACATTCAGTACTTC; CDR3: CASGSVGRAKNIQYF
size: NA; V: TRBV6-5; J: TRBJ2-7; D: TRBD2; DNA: TGTGCCAGCAGTTACGAGGCGGGAGGGAGCTCCTACGAGCAGTACTTC; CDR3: CASSYEAGGSSYEQYF
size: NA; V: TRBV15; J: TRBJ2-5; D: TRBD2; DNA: TGTGCCACCAGCCCGTGGGGACTAGCGGGAGGCCAAGAGACCCAGTACTTC; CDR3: CATSPWGLAGGQETQYF
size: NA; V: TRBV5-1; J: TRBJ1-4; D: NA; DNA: TGCGCCAGCAGCTTGGTCGGGGGGGATGAAAAACTGTTTTTT; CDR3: CASSLVGGDEKLFF
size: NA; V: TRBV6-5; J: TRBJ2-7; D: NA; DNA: TGTGCCAGCAGTCCCACCGGGATTTACGAGCAGTACTTC; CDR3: CASSPTGIYEQYF
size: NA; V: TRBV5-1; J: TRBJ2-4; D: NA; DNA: TGCGCCAGCAGCGTGGCAGACCTAGCCAAAAACATTCAGTACTTC; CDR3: CASSVADLAKNIQYF
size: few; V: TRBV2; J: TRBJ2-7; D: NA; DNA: TGTGCCAGCGCACAGGTAACCTACGAGCAGTACTTC; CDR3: CASAQVTYEQYF
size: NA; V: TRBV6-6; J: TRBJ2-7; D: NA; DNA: TGTGCCAGCAGCTCCTCGATTGCCTACGAGCAGTACTTC; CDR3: CASSSSIAYEQYF
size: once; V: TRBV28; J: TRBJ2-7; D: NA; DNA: TGTGCCAGCAGTTTATCGACATACGCCGAGCAGTACTTC; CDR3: CASSLSTYAEQYF